Presented here are 5 T cell receptor beta chains from one specimen sequenced in a study of blood T cell repertoires in COVID-19. Profiling relied on immunoSEQ multiplex PCR, and the TCRdb table lists in-frame clones only, not all of them. The top ten clones hold roughly 2% of a sample with over 200,000 clones, roughly 87% of them seen once. Sequencing was performed on peripheral blood. The receptors come from a man in his forties or fifties with active or convalescent COVID-19.

V usage is TRBV28 and J usage is TRBJ2-5, with D maybe TRBD1 (6 bases). CDR3 length: 17 amino acids. Germline V lookup: CDR1 MDHEN, CDR2 SYDVKM. V was cut by 5 bases and J by 4 bases, with 23 bases left in between. CDR3 sequence: CASSPRNRVHLRETQYF. The CDR3, as DNA: TGTGCCAGCAGTCCCCGGAACAGGGTCCACCTTAGAGAGACCCAGTACTTC.

The rearrangement uses TRBV19 and TRBJ1-2; the D gene is possibly TRBD1 (6 bases). The CDR3 contains 13 residues. Trimming removed 5 bases from V and 10 bases from J, with 17 bases in between. Per germline, CDR1 LNHDA and CDR2 SQIVND (reference sequence). DNA for the CDR3: TGTGCCAGTAGTCCCCAGACAGGACTCGTCTACACCTTC. Its protein product is CASSPQTGLVYTF.

This clone was counted once. V usage is TRBV27 and J usage is TRBJ1-2; D gene ambiguous. The V end lost 5 bases, the J end lost 7 bases, and 17 bases lay between the germline ends. Germline V CDR1 and CDR2: MNHEY, SMNVEV (reference sequence). The CDR3 spans 14 residues. The CDR3 reads CASSTLVPRSGYTF. The CDR3, as DNA: TGTGCCAGCAGTACCCTGGTCCCAAGGAGTGGCTACACCTTC.

V and J are TRBV6-4 and TRBJ2-6, with 9 bases lining up with TRBD1. The trim removed 0 bases at V and 2 bases at J, leaving 8 bases unmatched. The CDR3 runs 19 residues. Germline V gene lookup returns CDR1 MRHNA and CDR2 SNTAGT. Here the CDR3 DNA reads TGTGCCAGCAGTGACTCCCAGCCCGGGACAGGGACTGGGGCCAACGTCCTGACTTTC. It yields the protein CASSDSQPGTGTGANVLTF.

The chain links TRBV30 to TRBJ2-7, with a weak D call TRBD1 (7 bases). V was pared by 1 base and J by 2 bases, with 9 bases between. The length of the CDR3 is 13 residues. Per the germline V gene, CDR1 is GTSNPN and CDR2 is SVGIG (reference sequence). The CDR3 loop is CAWSGRGAYEQYF. DNA for the CDR3: TGTGCCTGGAGTGGCAGGGGGGCCTACGAGCAGTACTTC.